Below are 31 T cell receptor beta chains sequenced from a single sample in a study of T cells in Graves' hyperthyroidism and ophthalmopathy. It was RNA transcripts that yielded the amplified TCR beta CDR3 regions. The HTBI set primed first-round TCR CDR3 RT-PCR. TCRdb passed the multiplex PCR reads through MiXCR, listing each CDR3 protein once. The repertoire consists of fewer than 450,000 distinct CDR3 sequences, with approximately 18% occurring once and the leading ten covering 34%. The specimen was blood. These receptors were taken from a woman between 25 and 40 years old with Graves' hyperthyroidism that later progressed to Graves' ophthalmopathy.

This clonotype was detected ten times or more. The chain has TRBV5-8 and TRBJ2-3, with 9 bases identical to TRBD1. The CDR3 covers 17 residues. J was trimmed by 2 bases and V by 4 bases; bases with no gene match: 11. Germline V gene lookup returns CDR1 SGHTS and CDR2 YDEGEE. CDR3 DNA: TGTGCCAGCAGCGCACAGTTAGGGACAGGGCCCACAGATACGCAGTATTTT. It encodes CASSAQLGTGPTDTQYF. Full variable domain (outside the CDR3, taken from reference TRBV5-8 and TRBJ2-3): EAGVTQSPTHLIKTRGQQATLRCSPISGHTSVYWYQQALGLGLQFLLWYDEGEERNRGNFPPRFSGRQFPNYSSELNVNALELEDSALYLCASSAQLGTGPTDTQYFGPGTRLTVL.

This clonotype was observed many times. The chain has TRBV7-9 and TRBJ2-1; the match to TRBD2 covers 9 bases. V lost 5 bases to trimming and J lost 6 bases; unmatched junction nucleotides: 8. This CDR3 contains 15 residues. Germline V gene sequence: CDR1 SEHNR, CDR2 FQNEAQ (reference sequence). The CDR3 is CASSVGGGARNEQFF. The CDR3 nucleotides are TGTGCCAGCAGCGTCGGCGGGGGGGCCCGCAATGAGCAGTTCTTC.

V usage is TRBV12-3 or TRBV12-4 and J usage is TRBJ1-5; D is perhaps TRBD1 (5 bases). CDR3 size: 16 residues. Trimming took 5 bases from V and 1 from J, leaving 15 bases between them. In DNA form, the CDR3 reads TGTGCCAGCAGTGAACCCCGGGGCCGAAGCAATCAGCCCCAGCATTTT. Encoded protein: CASSEPRGRSNQPQHF.

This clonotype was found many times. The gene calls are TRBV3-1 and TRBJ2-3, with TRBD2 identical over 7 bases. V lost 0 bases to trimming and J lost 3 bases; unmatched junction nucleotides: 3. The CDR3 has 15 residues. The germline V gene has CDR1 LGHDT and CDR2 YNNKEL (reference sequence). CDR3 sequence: CASSQDPAGTDTQYF. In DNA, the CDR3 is TGTGCCAGCAGCCAAGACCCAGCGGGGACAGATACGCAGTATTTT.

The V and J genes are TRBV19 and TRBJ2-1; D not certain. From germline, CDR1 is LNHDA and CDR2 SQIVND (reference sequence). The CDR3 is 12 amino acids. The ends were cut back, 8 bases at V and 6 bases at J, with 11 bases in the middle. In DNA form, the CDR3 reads TGTGCCAGTCGTCAAGGCTTCAATGAGCAGTTCTTC. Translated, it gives CASRQGFNEQFF.

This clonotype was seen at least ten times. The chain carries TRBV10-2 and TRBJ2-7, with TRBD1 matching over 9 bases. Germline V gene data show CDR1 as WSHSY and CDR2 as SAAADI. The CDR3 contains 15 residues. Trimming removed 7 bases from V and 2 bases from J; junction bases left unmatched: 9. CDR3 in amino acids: CASKKGTGWAYEQYF. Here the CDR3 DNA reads TGCGCCAGCAAGAAGGGGACAGGGTGGGCCTACGAGCAGTACTTC.

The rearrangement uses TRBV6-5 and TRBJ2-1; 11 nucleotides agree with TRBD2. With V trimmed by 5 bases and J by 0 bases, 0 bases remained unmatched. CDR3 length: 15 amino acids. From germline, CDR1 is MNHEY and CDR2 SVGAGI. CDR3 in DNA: TGTGCCAGCAGTACTAGCGGGGGCTCCTACAATGAGCAGTTCTTC. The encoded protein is CASSTSGGSYNEQFF.

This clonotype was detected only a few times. The CDR3 protein is CSASGGSNEKLFF. CDR3 in DNA: TGCAGTGCTAGCGGGGGGTCTAATGAAAAACTGTTTTTT. This rearrangement joins TRBV20-1 to TRBJ1-4; D might be TRBD1 (5 bases). This CDR3 comprises 13 residues. Trimming pared 3 bases from V and 3 bases from J, leaving 8 bases between. Germline loops: CDR1 DFQATT, CDR2 SNEGSKA (reference sequence).

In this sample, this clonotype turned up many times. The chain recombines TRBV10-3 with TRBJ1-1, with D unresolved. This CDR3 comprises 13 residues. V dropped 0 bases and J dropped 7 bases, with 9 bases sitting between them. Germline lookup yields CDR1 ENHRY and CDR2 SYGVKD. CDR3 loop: CAISESGQLEAFF. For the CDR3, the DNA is TGTGCCATCAGTGAGTCCGGGCAGCTTGAAGCTTTCTTT.

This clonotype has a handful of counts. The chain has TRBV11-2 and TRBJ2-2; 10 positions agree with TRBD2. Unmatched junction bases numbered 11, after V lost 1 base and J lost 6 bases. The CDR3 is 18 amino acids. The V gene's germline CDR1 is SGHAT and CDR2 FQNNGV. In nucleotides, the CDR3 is TGTGCCAGCAGCTTAGGGCGCGTACTAGCGGGATTATCCGGGGAGCTGTTTTTT. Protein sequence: CASSLGRVLAGLSGELFF.

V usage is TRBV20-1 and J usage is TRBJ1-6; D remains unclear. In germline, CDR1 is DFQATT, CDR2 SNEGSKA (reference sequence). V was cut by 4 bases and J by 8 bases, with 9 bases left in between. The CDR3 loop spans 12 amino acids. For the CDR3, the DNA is TGCAGTGCTATCCAGAAGCATTCACCCCTCCACTTT. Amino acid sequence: CSAIQKHSPLHF.

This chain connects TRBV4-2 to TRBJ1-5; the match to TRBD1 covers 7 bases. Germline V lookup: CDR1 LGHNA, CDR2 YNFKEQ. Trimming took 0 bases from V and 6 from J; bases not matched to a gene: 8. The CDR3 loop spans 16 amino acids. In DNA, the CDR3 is TGTGCCAGCAGCCAAGATATTCCCGCAGGGGGTCAGCCCCAGCATTTT. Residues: CASSQDIPAGGQPQHF.

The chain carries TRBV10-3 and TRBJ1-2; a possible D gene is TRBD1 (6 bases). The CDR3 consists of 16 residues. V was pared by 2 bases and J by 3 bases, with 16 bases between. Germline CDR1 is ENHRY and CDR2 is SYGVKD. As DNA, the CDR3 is TGTGCCATCAGTGAGCCAGGGGAGCAGGGTTACTATGGCTACACCTTC. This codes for CAISEPGEQGYYGYTF.

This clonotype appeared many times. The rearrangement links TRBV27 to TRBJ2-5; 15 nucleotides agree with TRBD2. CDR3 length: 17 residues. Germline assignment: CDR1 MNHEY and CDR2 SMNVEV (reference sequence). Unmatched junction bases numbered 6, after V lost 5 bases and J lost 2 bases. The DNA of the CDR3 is TGTGCCAGCAGTCCCCGGGGACTAGCGGGGGGACAAGAGACCCAGTACTTC. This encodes CASSPRGLAGGQETQYF.

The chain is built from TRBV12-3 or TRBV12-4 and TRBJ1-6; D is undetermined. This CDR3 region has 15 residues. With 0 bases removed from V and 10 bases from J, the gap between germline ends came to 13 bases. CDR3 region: CASSLALDLISPLHF. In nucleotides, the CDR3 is TGTGCCAGCAGTTTAGCTTTGGATTTAATATCACCCCTCCACTTT.

In nucleotides, the CDR3 is TGTGCCAGCAGCTTAGGGGACAGGGAGAAACTTAAAGCTTTCTTT. Its translation is CASSLGDREKLKAFF. V and J are TRBV7-2 and TRBJ1-1, with 9 bases identical to TRBD1. Germline-derived CDR1 and CDR2 are SGHTA and FQGNSA. The J segment lost 9 bases and the V segment lost 1 base, leaving 9 bases of the junction unmatched. The CDR3 is made up of 15 amino acids.

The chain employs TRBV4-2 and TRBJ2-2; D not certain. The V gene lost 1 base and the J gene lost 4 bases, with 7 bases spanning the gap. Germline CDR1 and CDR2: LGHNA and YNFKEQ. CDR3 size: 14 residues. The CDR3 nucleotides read TGTGCCAGCAGCCAAGTTGGTACCACCGGGGAGCTGTTTTTT. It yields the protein CASSQVGTTGELFF.

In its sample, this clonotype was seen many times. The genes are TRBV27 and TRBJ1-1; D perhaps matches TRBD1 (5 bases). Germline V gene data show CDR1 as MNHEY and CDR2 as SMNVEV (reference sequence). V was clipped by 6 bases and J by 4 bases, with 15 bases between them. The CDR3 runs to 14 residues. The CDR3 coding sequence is TGTGCCAGCAGCTTAAGGGGTGGTGGCACTGAAGCTTTCTTT. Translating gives CASSLRGGGTEAFF.

The CDR3 DNA is TGTGCCAGCAGTTTTTACAGGGGGGGGGAGCAGTACTTC. Amino acid sequence: CASSFYRGGEQYF. The chain couples TRBV27 to TRBJ2-7; D is possibly TRBD1 (8 bases). The CDR3 length is 13 residues. Germline CDR1 and CDR2: MNHEY and SMNVEV (reference sequence). The V and J ends lost 3 bases and 7 bases respectively, with 13 bases between them.

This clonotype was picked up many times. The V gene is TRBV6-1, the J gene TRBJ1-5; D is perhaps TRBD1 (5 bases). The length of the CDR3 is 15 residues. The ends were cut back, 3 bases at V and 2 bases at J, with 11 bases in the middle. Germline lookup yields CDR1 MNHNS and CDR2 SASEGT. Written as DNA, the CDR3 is TGTGCCAGCAGTGACCTGGCGGGGGGCAATCAGCCCCAGCATTTT. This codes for CASSDLAGGNQPQHF.

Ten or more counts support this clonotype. The CDR3 nucleotides read TGTGCCAGTTGGGACAGGGGGAGAGGCTACACCTTC. Encoded protein: CASWDRGRGYTF. The chain carries TRBV2 and TRBJ1-2, with 11 positions matching TRBD1. V trimming: 9 bases; J trimming: 8 bases; junction bases outside the gene matches: 5. Germline V gives CDR1 SNHLY, CDR2 FYNNEI. The length of the CDR3 is 12 residues.

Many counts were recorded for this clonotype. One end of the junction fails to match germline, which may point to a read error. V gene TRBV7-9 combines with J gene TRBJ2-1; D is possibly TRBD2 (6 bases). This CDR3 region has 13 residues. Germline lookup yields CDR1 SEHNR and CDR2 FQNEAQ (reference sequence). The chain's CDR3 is CTSRPGVANEQFF. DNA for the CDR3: TGTACCAGCAGACCGGGAGTGGCTAATGAGCAGTTCTTC.

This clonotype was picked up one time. CDR3 bases: TGTGCCATCAGCACTGACAGGGTGGGAGGCTACACCTTC. It codes for CAISTDRVGGYTF. The V call is TRBV6-1, the J call TRBJ1-2, with 7 nucleotides matching TRBD1. Germline V gene lookup returns CDR1 MNHNS and CDR2 SASEGT. V was clipped by 10 bases and J by 8 bases; unmatched bases: 13. CDR3 length: 13 amino acids.

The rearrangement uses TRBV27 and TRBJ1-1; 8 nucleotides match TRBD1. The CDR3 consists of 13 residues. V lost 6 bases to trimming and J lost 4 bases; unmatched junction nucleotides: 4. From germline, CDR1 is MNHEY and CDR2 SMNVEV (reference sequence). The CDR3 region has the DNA TGTGCCAGCAGCCGACAGGGGTCCACTGAAGCTTTCTTT. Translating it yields CASSRQGSTEAFF.

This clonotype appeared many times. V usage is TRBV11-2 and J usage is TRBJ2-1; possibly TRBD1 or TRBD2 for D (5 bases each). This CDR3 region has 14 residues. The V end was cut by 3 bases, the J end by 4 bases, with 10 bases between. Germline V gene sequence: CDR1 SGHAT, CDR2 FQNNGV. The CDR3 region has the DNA TGTGCCAGCAGCTTCGGGACGTTATACAATGAGCAGTTCTTC. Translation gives CASSFGTLYNEQFF.

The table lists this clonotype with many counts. The DNA for the CDR3 is TGTGCCAGCAGCCCTAGGGGGGGCAGGGATGAAAAACTGTTTTTT. It codes for CASSPRGGRDEKLFF. The chain combines TRBV12-3 or TRBV12-4 with TRBJ1-4; a weak D match, TRBD1 (6 bases). The CDR3 loop spans 15 amino acids. Deletions cut 6 bases from V and 6 bases from J, with 17 bases between.

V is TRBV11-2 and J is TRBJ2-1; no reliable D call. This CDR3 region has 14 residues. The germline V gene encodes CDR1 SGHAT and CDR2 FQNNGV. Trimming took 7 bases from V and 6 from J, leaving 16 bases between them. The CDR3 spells CASKVRETFNEQFF. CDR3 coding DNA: TGTGCCAGCAAAGTCCGCGAGACATTCAATGAGCAGTTCTTC.

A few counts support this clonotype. The CDR3 sequence is CATSDLGYNEQFF. The DNA of the CDR3 is TGTGCCACCAGTGATTTGGGATACAATGAGCAGTTCTTC. V and J are TRBV24-1 and TRBJ2-1; D is unclear. Trimming shortened V by 0 bases and J by 4 bases, and 3 bases separated the two germline ends. CDR1 is KGHDR, CDR2 SFDVKD, per germline. The CDR3 runs to 13 residues.

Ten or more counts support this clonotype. This CDR3 reads CATSDRDFYGYTF. The CDR3 DNA reads as TGTGCCACCAGTGATAGGGACTTCTATGGCTACACCTTC. This sequence joins TRBV24-1 and TRBJ1-2; a weak D match, TRBD1 (5 bases). Germline-derived CDR1 and CDR2 are KGHDR and SFDVKD. CDR3 size: 13 residues. V gave up 3 bases and J gave up 4 bases, with 8 bases separating them.

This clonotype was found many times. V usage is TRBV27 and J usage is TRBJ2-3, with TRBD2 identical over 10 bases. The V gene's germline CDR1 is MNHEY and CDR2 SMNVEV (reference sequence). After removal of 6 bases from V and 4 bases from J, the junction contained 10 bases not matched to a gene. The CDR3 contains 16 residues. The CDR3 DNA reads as TGTGCCAGCAGCTGGGCTAGCGGGAGTATTCCAGATACGCAGTATTTT. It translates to CASSWASGSIPDTQYF.

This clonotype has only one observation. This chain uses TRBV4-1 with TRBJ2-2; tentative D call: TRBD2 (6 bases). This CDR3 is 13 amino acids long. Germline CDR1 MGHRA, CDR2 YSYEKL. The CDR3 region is CAGGDRNTGELFF. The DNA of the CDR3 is TGCGCTGGAGGGGACCGCAACACCGGGGAGCTGTTTTTT.